Each of the 2 T cell receptor beta chains below was sequenced from the same sample in a study of early T cells in non-severe SARS-CoV-2 infection. TCRdb independently ran MiXCR on the 5' RACE reads; one entry per CDR3 protein. The table lists 85,000 to 100,000 distinct CDR3 sequences, 9.5% to 11% of them singletons, with around 5% in the top ten. The sample comprised whole blood. The receptors stem from an adult who was a healthcare worker with PCR-confirmed SARS-CoV-2 infection or an uninfected control (not recorded which).

The chain links TRBV29-1 to TRBJ2-7, with D maybe TRBD2 (5 bases). The germline V gene encodes CDR1 SQVTM and CDR2 ANQGSEA. The V gene lost 0 bases and the J gene lost 2 bases, with 11 bases spanning the gap. This CDR3 is built from 14 residues. The CDR3 coding sequence is TGCAGCGTTGAAGATCCGCCGGGGACCTACGAGCAGTACTTC. This sequence encodes CSVEDPPGTYEQYF.

The rearrangement joins TRBV20-1 to TRBJ2-7; weak D call: TRBD2 (5 bases). The germline CDR1 and CDR2 sequences are DFQATT and SNEGSKA (reference sequence). The CDR3 extends over 12 amino acids. Deletions cut 6 bases from V and 3 bases from J, with 12 bases between. This chain's CDR3 is CSAGPGSYEQYF. In DNA form, the CDR3 reads TGCAGTGCCGGACCGGGGAGCTACGAGCAGTACTTC.